Below are 13 T cell receptor beta chains sequenced from a single sample in a study of high-grade serous ovarian cancer treatment subgroups. Libraries were prepared by immunoSEQ multiplex PCR; TCRdb keeps only in-frame clonotypes and omits some of them. Of around 5,700 clones detected, around 79% appear once; the ten largest clones hold roughly 6.7%. Tumor tissue was taken before any definitive surgery or chemotherapy was given. Material: tumor tissue. These receptors originate from a human donor with high-grade serous ovarian cancer.

Written as DNA, the CDR3 is TGTGCCACCAGCAGAGATCCGGGAACCTTCTATGGCTACACCTTC. Its protein is CATSRDPGTFYGYTF. The chain uses TRBV15 and TRBJ1-2; D gene uncertain. V lost 0 bases to trimming and J lost 4 bases, with 12 bases between them. The CDR3 is 15 amino acids. Germline values: CDR1 LNHNV, CDR2 YYDKDF (reference sequence).

The chain joins TRBV29-1 to TRBJ2-1, with 9 bases identical to TRBD1. This CDR3 spans 14 amino acids. Trimming took 3 bases from V and 5 from J; bases not matched to a gene: 5. Germline loops: CDR1 SQVTM, CDR2 ANQGSEA. The CDR3 coding sequence is TGCAGCGTTGAGGGACAGGGTAAGGACAATGAGCAGTTCTTC. Translating it yields CSVEGQGKDNEQFF.

V usage is TRBV19 and J usage is TRBJ2-1; D is perhaps TRBD2 (7 bases). The CDR3 loop spans 15 amino acids. Between the trimmed V and J ends, which lost 5 bases and 4 bases, there was a span of 15 bases. Germline loops: CDR1 LNHDA, CDR2 SQIVND (reference sequence). CDR3 sequence reads: CASSATGGPYNEQFF. Written as DNA, the CDR3 is TGTGCCAGTAGTGCAACGGGGGGCCCTTACAATGAGCAGTTCTTC. The variable domain in full, completed from reference TRBV19 and TRBJ2-1, reads DGGITQSPKYLFRKEGQNVTLSCEQNLNHDAMYWYRQDPGQGLRLIYYSQIVNDFQKGDIAEGYSVSREKKESFPLTVTSAQKNPTAFYLCASSATGGPYNEQFFGPGTRLTVL.

J is TRBJ1-5 and V is TRBV5-1; D is perhaps TRBD1 (6 bases). Germline V gives CDR1 SGHRS, CDR2 YFSETQ. The germline V and J ends were trimmed by 0 bases and 7 bases, with 14 bases remaining between them. The CDR3 runs 15 residues. CDR3 protein: CASSLGGQGSQPQHF. The CDR3 DNA follows: TGCGCCAGCAGCTTGGGGGGGCAGGGAAGCCAGCCCCAGCATTTT.

The chain links TRBV6-5 to TRBJ2-2; D uncertain. This CDR3 comprises 13 residues. The V and J ends lost 6 bases and 3 bases respectively, with 8 bases between them. In germline, CDR1 is MNHEY, CDR2 SVGAGI. This CDR3 is CASRLTHTGELFF. CDR3 sequence (DNA): TGTGCCAGCAGGCTGACTCACACCGGGGAGCTGTTTTTT.

This chain links TRBV9 with TRBJ1-2; no firm D call. This CDR3 has 12 residues. Trimming pared 3 bases from V and 4 bases from J, leaving 7 bases between. The germline gives CDR1 SGDLS, CDR2 YYNGEE. CDR3 bases: TGTGCCAGCAGCGCCGATTTCTATGGCTACACCTTC. Its protein product is CASSADFYGYTF.

V and J are TRBV19 and TRBJ2-7, with a possible D match to TRBD2 (5 bases). V was clipped by 6 bases and J by 0 bases, with 15 bases between them. Germline CDR1 reads LNHDA; CDR2 reads SQIVND (reference sequence). The CDR3 consists of 15 residues. In DNA, the CDR3 is TGTGCCAGTAGCATGACTACCCTTAGCTCCTACGAGCAGTACTTC. The encoded protein is CASSMTTLSSYEQYF.

The CDR3, as DNA: TGTGCCAGCAGCTTAGGGGGGGGCCAGGTTAATGAAAAACTGTTTTTT. Translating it yields CASSLGGGQVNEKLFF. The V gene is TRBV7-9, the J gene TRBJ1-4; a possible D gene is TRBD1 (6 bases). The V end was cut by 1 base, the J end by 4 bases, with 13 bases between. This CDR3 has 16 residues. From germline, CDR1 is SEHNR and CDR2 FQNEAQ (reference sequence).

DNA for the CDR3: TGTGCCAGCAACGCTCAGGGGACCGGGGAGCTGTTTTTT. Amino acids: CASNAQGTGELFF. The V gene is TRBV11-1, the J gene TRBJ2-2, with D perhaps matching TRBD1 (6 bases). With 7 bases removed from V and 5 bases from J, the gap between germline ends came to 11 bases. Germline V CDR1 and CDR2: SGHAT, FQDESV (reference sequence). The CDR3 consists of 13 residues.

This clone has only a few counts. This rearrangement joins TRBV27 to TRBJ2-7; D possibly corresponds to TRBD2 (5 bases). Germline CDR1 is MNHEY and CDR2 is SMNVEV (reference sequence). V lost 6 bases and J 4 bases, leaving 10 bases between the germline ends. The CDR3 has 12 amino acids. The chain's CDR3 is CASSGGGYEQYF. In nucleotides, the CDR3 is TGTGCCAGCAGCGGCGGCGGGTACGAGCAGTACTTC.

This chain uses TRBV9 with TRBJ1-6, with D maybe TRBD1 (5 bases). This CDR3 spans 16 amino acids. Looked up from germline, CDR1 is SGDLS and CDR2 is YYNGEE. Trimming removed 4 bases at V and 7 bases at J, with 18 bases between. The chain's CDR3 is CASSPQVGARNSPLHF. The CDR3 nucleotides read TGTGCCAGCAGCCCCCAGGTTGGGGCGAGGAATTCACCCCTCCACTTT.

J is TRBJ2-3 and V is TRBV15; no firm D call. CDR1 and CDR2 from the germline V gene are LNHNV and YYDKDF (reference sequence). Between the trimmed V and J ends, which lost 4 bases and 2 bases, there was a span of 7 bases. The CDR3 totals 13 residues. Here the CDR3 DNA reads TGTGCCACCAGCATGGACCACACAGATACGCAGTATTTT. Translating gives CATSMDHTDTQYF.

Only a few counts were recorded for this clone. The V call is TRBV9, the J call TRBJ1-2, with D unclear. V lost 0 bases and J lost 2, with 5 bases in between. CDR1 and CDR2 from the germline V gene are SGDLS and YYNGEE. The CDR3 is 13 amino acids. The CDR3: CASSVGKNYGYTF. The CDR3 DNA sequence: TGTGCCAGCAGCGTAGGCAAGAACTATGGCTACACCTTC. Based on the CDR3 plus reference TRBV9 and TRBJ1-2, the full variable domain is DSGVTQTPKHLITATGQRVTLRCSPRSGDLSVYWYQQSLDQGLQFLIQYYNGEERAKGNILERFSAQQFPDLHSELNLSSLELGDSALYFCASSVGKNYGYTFGSGTRLTVV.